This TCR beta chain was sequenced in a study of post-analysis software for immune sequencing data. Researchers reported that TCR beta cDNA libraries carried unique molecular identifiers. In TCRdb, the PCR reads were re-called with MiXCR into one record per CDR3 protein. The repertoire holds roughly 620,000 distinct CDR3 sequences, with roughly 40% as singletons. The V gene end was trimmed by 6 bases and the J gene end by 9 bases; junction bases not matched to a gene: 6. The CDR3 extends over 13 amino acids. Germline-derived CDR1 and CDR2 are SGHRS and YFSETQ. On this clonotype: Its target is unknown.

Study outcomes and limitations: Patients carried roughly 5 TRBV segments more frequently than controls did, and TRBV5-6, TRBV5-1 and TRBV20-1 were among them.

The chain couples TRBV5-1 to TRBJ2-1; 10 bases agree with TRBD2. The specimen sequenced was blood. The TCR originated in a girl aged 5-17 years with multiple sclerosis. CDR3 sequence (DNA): TGCGCCAGCAACTCGGGGACTAGCGTTGAGCAGTTCTTC. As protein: CASNSGTSVEQFF. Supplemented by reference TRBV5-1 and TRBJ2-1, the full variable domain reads KAGVTQTPRYLIKTRGQQVTLSCSPISGHRSVSWYQQTPGQGLQFLFEYFSETQRNKGNFPGRFSGRQFSNSRSEMNVSTLELGDSALYLCASNSGTSVEQFFGPGTRLTVL.